Listed below are T cell receptor beta chains from one sample, sequenced in a study of tumor-infiltrating lymphocytes in localized non-small cell lung cancer. The method was immunoSEQ multiplex PCR; TCRdb's version includes in-frame clones alone and lacks a portion of them. The data hold 15,000 to 20,000 clones, with 73% observed a single time. Sequenced sample: lung tumor tissue. The receptors originated from a human donor with non-small cell lung cancer. The conserved cysteine and the conserved F or W are not part of the CDR3 here. The listing skips clone size in some rows; elsewhere it reads once, few, many or a size class.

j_call v_call clone_size cdr3_aa
TRBJ2-7 TRBV5-5 . ASSLLLAYEQY
TRBJ2-7 TRBV7-9 . ASSPSQHSYEQY
TRBJ2-3 TRBV7-3 . ASSYAGGSTDTQY
TRBJ1-4 TRBV5-6 . ASSLEGTGFKKLF
TRBJ1-3 TRBV5-1 few ASSLVSSGNTIY
TRBJ1-2 TRBV10-3 . AIWPGQGSGYT
TRBJ1-4 TRBV9 . ASSVMGQGSNEKLF
TRBJ2-3 TRBV9 . ASSEDRGTSGGPTNTQY
TRBJ1-1 TRBV6-5 . ASNPGQATEAF
TRBJ2-7 TRBV10-3 . AISDRGYEQY
TRBJ2-2 TRBV6-1 . ASSEAAGIGSGELF
TRBJ1-2 TRBV2 . ASSQTNPGQGGGYT
TRBJ2-1 TRBV6-5 . ASSYSQRGHSEQF
TRBJ2-1 TRBV5-4 . ASSLDRGIDNEQF
TRBJ2-7 TRBV20-1 . SARVGFEQY
TRBJ2-3 TRBV5-5 . ASALAGRGTDTQY
TRBJ1-6 TRBV9 . ASSVRQNNSPLH
TRBJ2-7 TRBV7-2 few ASSFGQGAVYEQY
TRBJ2-5 TRBV19 once ASSRVGGWGQETQY
TRBJ1-2 TRBV5-8 . ASSVDRGRVYGYT
TRBJ2-5 TRBV7-7 few ASSISRVETQY
TRBJ2-3 TRBV6-1 . ATNPGVGTDTQY
TRBJ2-1 TRBV18 . ASSPPMGGSYNEQF
TRBJ1-4 TRBV6-1 . ASSEGSTNEKLF
TRBJ1-3 TRBV19 . ASIGTGHGNTIY
TRBJ2-7 TRBV28 . ASSLSYAEQY
TRBJ1-1 TRBV5-1 . ASSLLSVDTEAF
TRBJ2-2 TRBV2 . ASSGSEGGVGELF
TRBJ2-3 TRBV10-2 . ASSDPGLAGADTQY
TRBJ2-5 TRBV15 . ATSIQETQY
TRBJ1-5 TRBV28 medium-sized ASSSDRVGQPQH
TRBJ1-1 TRBV13 . ASSKQLDTEAF
TRBJ2-5 TRBV9 . ASSVAAQETQY
TRBJ2-7 TRBV30 . ACGGPYHEQY
TRBJ1-5 TRBV4-1 . ASSQDINQPQH
TRBJ2-6 TRBV5-6 . ASSRVPGANVLT
TRBJ2-2 TRBV2 . ASSEEAQASTGELF
TRBJ1-3 TRBV14 . ASSQEGTIY
TRBJ1-1 TRBV6-5 . ASRWMNTEAF
TRBJ2-1 TRBV11-2 . ASSLKRDPWYEQF
TRBJ2-5 TRBV29-1 large SVAALAGGRETQY
TRBJ2-2 TRBV5-1 . ASSLELGGELF